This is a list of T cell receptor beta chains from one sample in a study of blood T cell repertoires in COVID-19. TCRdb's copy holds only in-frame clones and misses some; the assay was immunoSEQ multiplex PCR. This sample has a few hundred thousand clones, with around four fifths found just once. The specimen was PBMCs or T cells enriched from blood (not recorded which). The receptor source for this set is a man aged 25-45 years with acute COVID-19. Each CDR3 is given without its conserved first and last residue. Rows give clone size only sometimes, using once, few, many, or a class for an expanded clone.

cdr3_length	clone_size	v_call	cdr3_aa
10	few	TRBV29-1	SVQQGSYGYT
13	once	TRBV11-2	ASSFSRGNGNTIY
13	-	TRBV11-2	ASSLHSGGTYGYT
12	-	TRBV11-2	ASSPSGVTDTQY
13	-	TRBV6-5	ASSRNRGINTEAF
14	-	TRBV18	ASSPTQEGYGNTIY
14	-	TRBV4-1	ASSQEGRAHTDTQY
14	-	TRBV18	ASSPLQGANTGELF
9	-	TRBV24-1	ATSRDEVLY
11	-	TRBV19	AIGGPTGEKLF
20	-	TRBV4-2	ASSQVRTSGAGGRTNTGELF
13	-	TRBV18	ASSPPSRSTDTQY
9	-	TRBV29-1	SVDPGTEAF
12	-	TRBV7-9	ASSKLTGDPEAF
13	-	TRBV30	AWSVYGQGQETQY
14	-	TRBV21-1	ASSTPGLAGYNEQF
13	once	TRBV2	ASSDVRGAVEKLF
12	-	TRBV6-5	ASRRQSTDTEAF
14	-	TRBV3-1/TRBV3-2	ASSQDRGRGLDGYT
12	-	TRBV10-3	AISEGHMNTEAF
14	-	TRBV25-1	ASSEREGRPNYGYT
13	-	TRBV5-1	ASSPRTGGNQPQH
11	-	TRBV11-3	ASSLTGLSEAF
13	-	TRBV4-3	ASSQVNPGGPEAF
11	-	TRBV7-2	ASRWDSNSPLH
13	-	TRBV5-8	ASSQGTGLNTEAF
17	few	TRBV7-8	ASSSIRRQGPGGNQPQH
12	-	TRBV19	ASSAAGRSIEAF
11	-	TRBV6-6	ASSSRYNTEAF
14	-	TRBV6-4	ASRGLSVYRQETQY
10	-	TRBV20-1	SASAGAETQY
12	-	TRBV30	ASKAGDRKYGYT
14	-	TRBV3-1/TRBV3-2	ASSQEGQISGNTIY
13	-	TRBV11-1	ASSLGPSSYNEQF
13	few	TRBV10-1	ASSERTGPNTEAF
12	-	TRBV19	ASSSTGYTGELF
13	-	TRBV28	ASRKGARAVNIQY
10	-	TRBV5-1	ASSLVGDTQY
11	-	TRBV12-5	ASGLAMNTEAF
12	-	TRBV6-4	ASSAGTGRSEQF
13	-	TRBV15	ATSRAHKNTGELF
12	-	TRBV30	AWRSYRGNSPLH
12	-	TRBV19	ASKAAGGKNEQF
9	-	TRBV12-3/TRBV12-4	ASSLRETTY
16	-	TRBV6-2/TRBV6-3	ASSYPLLYSGDYNEQF
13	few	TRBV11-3	ASSLSNTGGTEAF
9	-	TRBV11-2	ASSLDIIQY
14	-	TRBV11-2	ASSLVPRASHNEQF
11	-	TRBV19	ATNSGLPGTQY
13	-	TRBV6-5	ASSYSPQLDNEQF
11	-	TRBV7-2	ASSLRRDNEQF